This is a list of T cell receptor beta chains from one sample in a study of blood T cell repertoires in COVID-19. The assay was immunoSEQ multiplex PCR, and TCRdb's table has in-frame clones only and misses some. Of 400,000 to 550,000 clones listed, approximately 90% are singletons. Sequenced sample: peripheral blood. These receptors all come from a woman aged 30 to 39 with acute or convalescent COVID-19. Both conserved end residues are part of each CDR3. Each record gives: J gene, V gene, clone size, D gene, CDR3 DNA, CDR3 protein. A D gene is named only where the DNA matches it firmly. Not all rows give a size; the values are once, few, many and, for expanded clones, a class.

TRBJ2-1	TRBV30	.	.	TGTGCCTGGAGTCGTACGGCCTACAATGAGCAGTTCTTC	CAWSRTAYNEQFF
TRBJ2-7	TRBV5-4	.	TRBD1	TGTGCCAGCAGCCGGATAGGGGGCCTCTCCTACGAGCAGTACTTC	CASSRIGGLSYEQYF
TRBJ2-3	TRBV4-2	once	TRBD1	TGTGCCAGCAAAACCTCGGACAGGGACACAGATACGCAGTATTTT	CASKTSDRDTDTQYF
TRBJ2-5	TRBV5-4	.	TRBD1	TGTGCCAGCAGCCCAGGGACAGCCGAGACCCAGTACTTC	CASSPGTAETQYF
TRBJ2-7	TRBV27	.	TRBD1	TGTGCCAGCAGGAGGGACAGGGTGCCGGTTGGGAACGAGCAGTACTTC	CASRRDRVPVGNEQYF
TRBJ1-1	TRBV2	.	TRBD1	TGTGCCAGCAGCTTAGGACAGGGATTTACTGAAGCTTTCTTT	CASSLGQGFTEAFF
TRBJ1-2	TRBV25-1	.	.	TGTGCCAGCAGTGAACGCGAAGGGGGTGGCTACACCTTC	CASSEREGGGYTF
TRBJ2-7	TRBV6-5	.	TRBD1	TGTGCCAGTCGGGACAGCCAAATCTACGAGCAGTACTTC	CASRDSQIYEQYF
TRBJ2-1	TRBV30	.	TRBD1	TGTGCCTGGAGTGGGACAGGCGATGAGCAGTTCTTC	CAWSGTGDEQFF
TRBJ2-7	TRBV7-9	once	.	TGTGCCAGCAGCCCGGGGGTAGACGAGCAGTACTTC	CASSPGVDEQYF
TRBJ2-7	TRBV3-1/TRBV3-2	few	TRBD1	TGTGCCAGCAGCCCTCCCGGGACAGGTTCCTACGAGCAGTACTTC	CASSPPGTGSYEQYF
TRBJ1-2	TRBV19	.	TRBD1	TGTGCCAGTAGGGGACAGGTGGTAAACTATGGCTACACCTTC	CASRGQVVNYGYTF
TRBJ2-2	TRBV7-9	.	.	TGTGCCAGCAGCTTACGAGGAGGGGACGGGGAGCTGTTTTTT	CASSLRGGDGELFF
TRBJ1-6	TRBV5-5	.	.	TGTGCCAGCAGCTTACGGCTAGGGACACAAAATTCACCCCTCCACTTT	CASSLRLGTQNSPLHF
TRBJ2-7	TRBV24-1	.	TRBD1	TGTGCCACTGACCAAATCGGGACAGACTACGAGCAGTACTTC	CATDQIGTDYEQYF
TRBJ1-4	TRBV5-1	.	TRBD1	TGCGCCAGCAGCAGCACAGGGGGTAATGAAAAACTGTTTTTT	CASSSTGGNEKLFF
TRBJ2-3	TRBV7-9	.	.	TGTGCCAGCAGCTTAGTTACGGGTTGGTCAGATACGCAGTATTTT	CASSLVTGWSDTQYF
TRBJ2-3	TRBV10-2	.	TRBD2	TGCGCCAGCTACCCTGGGGGGGTGGGCCCAGATACGCAGTATTTT	CASYPGGVGPDTQYF
TRBJ1-2	TRBV28	.	.	TGTGCCAGCAGGCGACAGTTGGACTATGGCTACACCTTC	CASRRQLDYGYTF
TRBJ1-5	TRBV7-8	.	TRBD1	TGTGCCAGCAGTTTTCTTAACAGGGGTAGCAATCAGCCCCAGCATTTT	CASSFLNRGSNQPQHF
TRBJ2-1	TRBV10-3	.	TRBD1	TGTGCCATCAGGGACAGGGGAAGCAATGAGCAGTTCTTC	CAIRDRGSNEQFF
TRBJ1-4	TRBV19	.	.	TGTGCCAGTAGTCCTCGACAGGACACTAATGAAAAACTGTTTTTT	CASSPRQDTNEKLFF
TRBJ1-1	TRBV28	few	.	TGTGCCAGCAGTCATCCAAACGGGGACACTGAAGCTTTCTTT	CASSHPNGDTEAFF
TRBJ2-1	TRBV6-6	.	.	TGTGCCAGCAGTTACTCAGGAGGGGACAATGAGCAGTTCTTC	CASSYSGGDNEQFF
TRBJ2-7	TRBV6-5	.	.	TGTGCCAGCAGTTACTCCTACAGCCCGCGGACACAGGAGCAGTACTTC	CASSYSYSPRTQEQYF
TRBJ1-1	TRBV6-5	few	.	TGTGCCAGCAGTTTGGGGGGAAACACTGAAGCTTTCTTT	CASSLGGNTEAFF
TRBJ2-2	TRBV5-1	.	TRBD1	TGCGCCAGCCGAAATCGGACAGGGTTGGCCGGGGAGCTGTTTTTT	CASRNRTGLAGELFF
TRBJ1-2	TRBV9	.	.	TGTGCCAGCAGCTTAAGGACCCAGGGTTATGGCTACACCTTC	CASSLRTQGYGYTF
TRBJ2-7	TRBV2	.	.	TGTGCCAGCAGTGCCAGGTCCGGCGAGCAGTACTTC	CASSARSGEQYF
TRBJ1-2	TRBV2	.	.	TGTGCCAGCAGTGAAAGGCGGATCTATGGCTACACCTTC	CASSERRIYGYTF
TRBJ1-1	TRBV19	.	TRBD1	TGTGCCAGTAGTATAGATACAGGGGACGGCACTGAAGCTTTCTTT	CASSIDTGDGTEAFF
TRBJ1-1	TRBV7-8	.	.	TGTGCCAGCGGGGGGGTCCAGGCCAGCACTGAAGCTTTCTTT	CASGGVQASTEAFF
TRBJ2-5	TRBV11-2	.	.	TGTGCCAGCAGCCCCGCAACGGCGGGGTATACCATTGAGACCCAGTACTTC	CASSPATAGYTIETQYF
TRBJ1-5	TRBV7-5	.	.	TGTGCCAGAAGCCGACGTACGGGACAGGGGCTGAATCAGCCCCAGCATTTT	CARSRRTGQGLNQPQHF
TRBJ1-2	TRBV18	.	.	TGTGCCAGCTCACCTGTCACTTTAACCTATGGCTACACCTTC	CASSPVTLTYGYTF
TRBJ1-4	TRBV28	few	.	TGTGCCAGCATCGCAGGGGACGGGAAACTGTTTTTT	CASIAGDGKLFF
TRBJ1-2	TRBV28	.	TRBD1	TGTGCCAGCAGTTCCCTGGACAGGTACTATGGCTACACCTTC	CASSSLDRYYGYTF
TRBJ1-2	TRBV5-4	once	.	TGTGCCAGCAGCTTCGGGAGGGCTAGTGGCTACACCTTC	CASSFGRASGYTF
TRBJ1-5	TRBV7-8	.	.	TGTGCCAGCAGCTTAGGAGATTTTGGTCAGCCCCAGCATTTT	CASSLGDFGQPQHF
TRBJ2-1	TRBV19	.	TRBD2	TGTGCCAGTAGGAGGACTAGCGGGGGGGCGTATGAGCAGTTCTTC	CASRRTSGGAYEQFF
TRBJ2-7	TRBV2	.	TRBD2	TGTGCCAGCGAGCGAGCGGGGCAGTACGAGCAGTACTTC	CASERAGQYEQYF
TRBJ1-5	TRBV24-1	.	.	TGTGCCACCAGTGATACAGGTTTAGACCAGCCCCAGCATTTT	CATSDTGLDQPQHF
TRBJ1-2	TRBV5-6	few	.	TGTGCCAGCAGCTTGGGCAGCTATGGCTACACCTTC	CASSLGSYGYTF
TRBJ2-7	TRBV4-1	.	.	TGCGCCAGCAGCCAAGAGATCTGGGGGGACGCAGAGGACTTC	CASSQEIWGDAEDF
TRBJ2-1	TRBV10-3	.	.	TGTGCCATCAGTAGTAGTGGGGGCCCCAATGAGCAGTTCTTC	CAISSSGGPNEQFF
TRBJ2-5	TRBV5-6	.	.	TGTGCCAGCAGCTTGCTGGAGACCCAGTACTTC	CASSLLETQYF
TRBJ2-6	TRBV19	.	.	TGTGCCAGTAAAGACAGTTCTGGGGCCAACGTCCTGACTTTC	CASKDSSGANVLTF
TRBJ1-6	TRBV19	.	TRBD1	TGTGCCAGTAGTATCGGGGGACAGGGATGGGGTTCACCCCTCCACTTT	CASSIGGQGWGSPLHF
TRBJ2-7	TRBV6-5	.	TRBD1	TGTGCCCACTCCCGGGGACAGGACGTGGTCTACGAGCAGTACTTC	CAHSRGQDVVYEQYF
TRBJ2-3	TRBV9	.	.	TGTGCCAGCAGCGTATGGCAGGGGGGCGCAGATACGCAGTATTTT	CASSVWQGGADTQYF
TRBJ2-5	TRBV10-2	.	.	TGCGCCAGCAGTGACAGGGGGGAAGAGACCCAGTACTTC	CASSDRGEETQYF
TRBJ2-7	TRBV6-5	.	TRBD2	TGTGCCAGCAGTACACTAGCGGGGGCCTACGAGCAGTACTTC	CASSTLAGAYEQYF
TRBJ1-1	TRBV4-1	.	.	TGCGCCAGCAGCCTAGGGCAGGGAAAAGCTTTCTTT	CASSLGQGKAFF
TRBJ2-5	TRBV4-1	.	TRBD1	TGCGCCAGCAGGGGACAGGGATTAAAAGAGACCCAGTACTTC	CASRGQGLKETQYF
TRBJ2-7	TRBV5-6	.	TRBD1	TGTGCCAGCAGCTTGTTGGGACAGGGGGTTATCCACGAGCAGTACTTC	CASSLLGQGVIHEQYF
TRBJ2-1	TRBV9	.	.	TGTGCCAGCAGCCCACTCCAAATTAACGGGGGGCCTAACAATGAGCAGTTCTTC	CASSPLQINGGPNNEQFF
TRBJ2-1	TRBV19	.	TRBD1	TGTGCCAGTAGTCCCGAGGACAGGGAGGATGAGCAGTTCTTC	CASSPEDREDEQFF
TRBJ2-7	TRBV19	.	.	TGTGCCAGTAGTAGGGCAGGGGACTACGAGCAGTACTTC	CASSRAGDYEQYF
TRBJ2-1	TRBV7-6	.	.	TGTGCCAGCAGCCCCAGCCTCGCGGGATACAATGAGCAGTTCTTC	CASSPSLAGYNEQFF